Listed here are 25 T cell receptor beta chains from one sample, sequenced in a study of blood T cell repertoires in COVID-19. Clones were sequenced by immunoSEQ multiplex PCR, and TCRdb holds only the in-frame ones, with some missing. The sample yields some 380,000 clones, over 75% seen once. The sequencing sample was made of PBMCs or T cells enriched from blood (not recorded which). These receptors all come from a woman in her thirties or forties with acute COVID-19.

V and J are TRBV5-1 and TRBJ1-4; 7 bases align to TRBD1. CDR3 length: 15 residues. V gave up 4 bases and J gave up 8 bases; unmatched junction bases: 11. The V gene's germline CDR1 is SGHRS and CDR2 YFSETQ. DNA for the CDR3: TGCGCCAGCAGCCCACAGGGGTACCCTGGGGAAAAACTGTTTTTT. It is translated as CASSPQGYPGEKLFF.

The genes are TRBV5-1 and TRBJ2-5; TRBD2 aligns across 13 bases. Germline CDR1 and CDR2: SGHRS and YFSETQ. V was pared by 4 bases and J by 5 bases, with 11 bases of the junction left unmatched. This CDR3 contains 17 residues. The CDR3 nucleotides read TGCGCCAGCAGCCGAACAACAACTAGCGGGGGGGCTGAGACCCAGTACTTC. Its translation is CASSRTTTSGGAETQYF.

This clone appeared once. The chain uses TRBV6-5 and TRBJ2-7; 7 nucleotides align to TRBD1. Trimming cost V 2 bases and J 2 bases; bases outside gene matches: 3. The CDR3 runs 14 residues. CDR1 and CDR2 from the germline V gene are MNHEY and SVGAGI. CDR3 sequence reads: CASSYHQGAYEQYF. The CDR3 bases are TGTGCCAGCAGTTACCACCAGGGGGCCTACGAGCAGTACTTC.

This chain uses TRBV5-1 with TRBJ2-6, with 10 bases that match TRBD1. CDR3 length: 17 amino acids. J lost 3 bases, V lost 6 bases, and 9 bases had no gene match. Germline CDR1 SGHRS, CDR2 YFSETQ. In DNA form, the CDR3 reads TGCGCCAGCACCCGATCGACAGGGGGCGGTGGGGCCAACGTCCTGACTTTC. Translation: CASTRSTGGGGANVLTF.

The CDR3 here is CASSIVPHGVTNYGYTF. CDR3 sequence (DNA): TGTGCCAGTAGTATAGTCCCTCACGGGGTTACTAACTATGGCTACACCTTC. V and J are TRBV19 and TRBJ1-2; D is unclear. The germline V gene has CDR1 LNHDA and CDR2 SQIVND (reference sequence). The V gene lost 1 base and the J gene lost 0 bases, with 15 bases spanning the gap. The CDR3 consists of 17 residues.

The CDR3 DNA is TGTGCCAGCAGCCCTAGCCCCGGGAGGGGGCTCTACGAGCAGTACTTC. Encoded protein: CASSPSPGRGLYEQYF. J is TRBJ2-7 and V is TRBV14, with D tentatively TRBD2 (8 bases). V lost 4 bases and J lost 3, with 19 bases in between. CDR3 length: 16 amino acids. CDR1 and CDR2 from the germline V gene are SGHDN and FVKESK.

Here the CDR3 DNA reads TGTGCCAGCAGCTTAGGGCAGGGGGATACGGCTTTCTTT. This translates into CASSLGQGDTAFF. The V gene is TRBV7-2, the J gene TRBJ1-1, with 7 bases aligning to TRBD1. The CDR3 sequence is 13 residues long. V shed 1 base, J shed 11 bases, and the junction held 7 bases outside the gene matches. Per germline, CDR1 SGHTA and CDR2 FQGNSA.

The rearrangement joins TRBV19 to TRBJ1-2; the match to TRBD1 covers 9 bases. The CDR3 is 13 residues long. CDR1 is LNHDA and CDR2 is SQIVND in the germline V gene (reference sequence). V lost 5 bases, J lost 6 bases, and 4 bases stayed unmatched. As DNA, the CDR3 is TGTGCCAGTAGTGACAGGGGGACGGATGGCTACACCTTC. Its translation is CASSDRGTDGYTF.

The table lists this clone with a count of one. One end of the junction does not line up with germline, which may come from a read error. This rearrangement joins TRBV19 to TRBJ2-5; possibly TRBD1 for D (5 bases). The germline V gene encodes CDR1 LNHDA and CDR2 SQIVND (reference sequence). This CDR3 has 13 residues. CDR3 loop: CASGALSQGTQYF. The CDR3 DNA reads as TGTGCCAGTGGGGCCCTGAGCCAAGGGACCCAGTACTTC.

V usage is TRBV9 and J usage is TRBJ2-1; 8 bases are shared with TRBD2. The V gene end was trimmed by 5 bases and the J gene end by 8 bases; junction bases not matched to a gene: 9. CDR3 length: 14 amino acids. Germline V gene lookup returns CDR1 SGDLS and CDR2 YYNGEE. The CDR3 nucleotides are TGTGCCAGCAGTCCGATGGGGCGGGGGGATGAGCAGTTCTTC. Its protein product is CASSPMGRGDEQFF.

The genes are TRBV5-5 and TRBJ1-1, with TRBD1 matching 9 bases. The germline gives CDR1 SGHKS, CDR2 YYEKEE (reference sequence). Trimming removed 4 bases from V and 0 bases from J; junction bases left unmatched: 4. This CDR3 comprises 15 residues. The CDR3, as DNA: TGTGCCAGCAGCGGGGACAGGGTGGTGAACACTGAAGCTTTCTTT. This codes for CASSGDRVVNTEAFF.

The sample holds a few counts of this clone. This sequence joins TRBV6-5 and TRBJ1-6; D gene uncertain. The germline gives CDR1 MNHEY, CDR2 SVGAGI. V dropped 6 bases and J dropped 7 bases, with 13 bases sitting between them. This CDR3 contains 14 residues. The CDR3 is CASRKPGGNSPLHF. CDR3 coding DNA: TGTGCCAGCAGAAAGCCTGGCGGGAATTCACCCCTCCACTTT.

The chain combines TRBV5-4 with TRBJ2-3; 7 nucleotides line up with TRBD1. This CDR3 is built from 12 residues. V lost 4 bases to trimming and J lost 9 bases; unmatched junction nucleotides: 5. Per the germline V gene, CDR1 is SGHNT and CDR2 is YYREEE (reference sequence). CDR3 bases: TGTGCCAGCAGCCTAGACAGGGACACGCAGTATTTT. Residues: CASSLDRDTQYF.

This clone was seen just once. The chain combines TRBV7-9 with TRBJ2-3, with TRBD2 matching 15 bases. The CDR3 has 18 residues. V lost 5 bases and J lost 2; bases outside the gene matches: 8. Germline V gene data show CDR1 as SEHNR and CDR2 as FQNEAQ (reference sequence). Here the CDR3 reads CASSLWTSGGVDTDTQYF. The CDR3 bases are TGTGCCAGCAGCCTATGGACTAGCGGGGGGGTTGACACAGATACGCAGTATTTT.

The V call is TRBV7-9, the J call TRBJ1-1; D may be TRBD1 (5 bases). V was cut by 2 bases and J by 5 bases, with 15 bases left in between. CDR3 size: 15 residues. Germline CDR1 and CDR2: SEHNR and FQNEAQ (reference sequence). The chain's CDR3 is CASSLSREGRTEAFF. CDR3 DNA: TGTGCCAGCAGCTTAAGCAGGGAAGGTAGGACTGAAGCTTTCTTT.

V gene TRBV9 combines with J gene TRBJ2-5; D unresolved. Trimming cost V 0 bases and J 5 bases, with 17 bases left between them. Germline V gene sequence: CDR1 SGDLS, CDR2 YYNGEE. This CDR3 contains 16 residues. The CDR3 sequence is CASSVGLAAVYETQYF. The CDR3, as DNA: TGTGCCAGCAGCGTAGGTCTGGCGGCCGTCTATGAGACCCAGTACTTC.

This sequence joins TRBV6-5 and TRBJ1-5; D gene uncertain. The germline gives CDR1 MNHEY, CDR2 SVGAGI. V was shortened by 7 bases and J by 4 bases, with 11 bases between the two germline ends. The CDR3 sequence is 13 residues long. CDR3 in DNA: TGTGCCAGCACGGGAGGGTATAATCAGCCCCAGCATTTT. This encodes CASTGGYNQPQHF.

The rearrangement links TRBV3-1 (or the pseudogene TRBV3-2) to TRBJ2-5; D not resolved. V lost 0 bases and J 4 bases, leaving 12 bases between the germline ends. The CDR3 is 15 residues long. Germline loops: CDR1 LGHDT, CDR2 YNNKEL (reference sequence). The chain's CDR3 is CASSQDRMRGETQYF. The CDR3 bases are TGTGCCAGCAGCCAAGATCGAATGAGAGGAGAGACCCAGTACTTC.

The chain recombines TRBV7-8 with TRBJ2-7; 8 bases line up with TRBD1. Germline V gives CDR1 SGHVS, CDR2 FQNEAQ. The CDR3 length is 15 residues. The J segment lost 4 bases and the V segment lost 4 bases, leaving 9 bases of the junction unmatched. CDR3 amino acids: CASSYARTGPYEQYF. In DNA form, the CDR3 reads TGTGCCAGCAGCTATGCACGGACAGGGCCATACGAGCAGTACTTC.

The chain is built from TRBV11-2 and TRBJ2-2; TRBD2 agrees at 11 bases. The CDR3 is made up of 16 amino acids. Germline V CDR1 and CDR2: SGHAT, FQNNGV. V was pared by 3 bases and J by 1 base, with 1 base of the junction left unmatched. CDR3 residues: CASSFTSGGNTGELFF. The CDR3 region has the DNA TGTGCCAGCAGCTTTACTAGCGGGGGGAACACCGGGGAGCTGTTTTTT.

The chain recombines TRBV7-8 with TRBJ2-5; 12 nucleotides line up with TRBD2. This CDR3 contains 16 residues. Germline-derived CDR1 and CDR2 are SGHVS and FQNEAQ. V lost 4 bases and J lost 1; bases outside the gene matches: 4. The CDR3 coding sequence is TGTGCCAGCAGCTCCGGACTAGCGGGGCCCCAAGAGACCCAGTACTTC. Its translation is CASSSGLAGPQETQYF.

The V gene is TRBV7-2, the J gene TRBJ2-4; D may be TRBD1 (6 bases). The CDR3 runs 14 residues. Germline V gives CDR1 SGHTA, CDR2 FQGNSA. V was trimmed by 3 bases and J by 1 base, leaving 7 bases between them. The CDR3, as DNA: TGTGCCAGCAGCTTTGGACAGGCCAAAAACATTCAGTACTTC. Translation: CASSFGQAKNIQYF. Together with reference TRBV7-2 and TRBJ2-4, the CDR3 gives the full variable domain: GAGVSQSPSNKVTEKGKDVELRCDPISGHTALYWYRQSLGQGLEFLIYFQGNSAPDKSGLPSDRFSAERTGGSVSTLTIQRTQQEDSAVYLCASSFGQAKNIQYFGAGTRLSVL.

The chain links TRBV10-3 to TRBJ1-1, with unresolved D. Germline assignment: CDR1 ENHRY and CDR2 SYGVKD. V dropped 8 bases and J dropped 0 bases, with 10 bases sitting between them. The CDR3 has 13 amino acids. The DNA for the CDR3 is TGTGCCATCCTACCGAATTTGAACACTGAAGCTTTCTTT. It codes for CAILPNLNTEAFF.

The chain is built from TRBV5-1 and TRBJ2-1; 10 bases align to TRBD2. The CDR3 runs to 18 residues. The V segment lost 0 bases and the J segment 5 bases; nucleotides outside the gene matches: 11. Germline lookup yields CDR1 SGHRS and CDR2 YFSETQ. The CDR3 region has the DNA TGCGCCAGCAGCTTGGCCGCCGACACTAGCGGGGCCCACAATGAGCAGTTCTTC. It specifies CASSLAADTSGAHNEQFF.

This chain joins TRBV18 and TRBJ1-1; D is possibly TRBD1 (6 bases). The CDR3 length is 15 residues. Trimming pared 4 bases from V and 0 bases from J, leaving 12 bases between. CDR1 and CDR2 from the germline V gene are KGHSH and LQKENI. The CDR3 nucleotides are TGTGCCAGCTCACTTTCCGGGACAATGAACACTGAAGCTTTCTTT. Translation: CASSLSGTMNTEAFF.